These T cell receptor beta chains were read from a single sample in a study of OX40 agonist ivuxolimab in advanced cancers. Method: immunoSEQ multiplex PCR; TCRdb's copy keeps in-frame clones and lacks some. The sample has around 53,000 clones, about 85% seen once. The sequencing used CD4+ or CD8+ T cells sorted from blood, collected in a trial of the OX40 agonist ivuxolimab. The receptors originated from an adult with an advanced solid tumor such as melanoma, head and neck, liver or kidney cancer. Each CDR3 is given with its conserved first and last residue. A D gene is named only where the DNA matches it firmly. Clone size is stated in some rows and not others, as once, few, many or a class when expanded.

abundance	d_gene	v_gene	j_gene	CDR3aa	CDR3nt
.	TRBD1	TRBV28	TRBJ1-5	CASSDRGIPDMLDQPQHF	TGTGCCAGCAGCGACAGGGGGATTCCCGACATGCTTGATCAGCCCCAGCATTTT
once	.	TRBV15	TRBJ2-1	CATGAGDNEQFF	TGTGCCACCGGCGCAGGTGACAATGAGCAGTTCTTC
.	.	TRBV6-6	TRBJ1-2	CASSFGDTDDYGYTF	TGTGCCAGCAGTTTCGGCGACACGGACGACTATGGCTACACCTTC
.	.	TRBV19	TRBJ1-1	CASSIEEGYTEAFF	TGTGCCAGTAGTATAGAGGAGGGATACACTGAAGCTTTCTTT
.	TRBD1	TRBV5-1	TRBJ1-1	CASSLGQGATEAFF	TGCGCCAGCAGCCTCGGACAGGGAGCAACTGAAGCTTTCTTT
.	.	TRBV7-7	TRBJ2-2	CASAPPGVNTGELFF	TGTGCCAGCGCCCCCCCGGGGGTGAACACCGGGGAGCTGTTTTTT
.	TRBD1	TRBV11-3	TRBJ2-1	CASSPHPRGNEQFF	TGTGCCAGCAGCCCGCACCCCAGGGGGAATGAGCAGTTCTTC
.	.	TRBV27	TRBJ1-4	CASSDLSANEKLFF	TGTGCCAGTTCGGACCTGTCCGCTAATGAAAAACTGTTTTTT
.	.	TRBV29-1	TRBJ2-1	CSVERGSYNEQFF	TGCAGCGTTGAAAGGGGCTCCTACAATGAGCAGTTCTTC
.	.	TRBV7-8	TRBJ2-1	CASSLAPGSSYNEQFF	TGTGCCAGCAGCTTAGCCCCTGGCAGCTCCTACAATGAGCAGTTCTTC
.	TRBD1	TRBV25-1	TRBJ1-1	CASRDRSDYTEAFF	TGTGCCAGCAGGGACAGGTCAGATTATACTGAAGCTTTCTTT